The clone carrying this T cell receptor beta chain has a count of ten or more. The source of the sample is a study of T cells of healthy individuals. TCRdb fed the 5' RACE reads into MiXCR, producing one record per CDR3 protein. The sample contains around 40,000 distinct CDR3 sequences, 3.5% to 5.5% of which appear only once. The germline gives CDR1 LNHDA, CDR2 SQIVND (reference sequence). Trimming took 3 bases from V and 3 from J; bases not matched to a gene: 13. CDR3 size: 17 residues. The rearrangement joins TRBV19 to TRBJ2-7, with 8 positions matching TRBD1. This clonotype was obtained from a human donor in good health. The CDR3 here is CASSILHRDRSHYEQYF. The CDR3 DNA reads TGTGCCAGTAGTATCCTCCACCGGGACAGGTCCCACTACGAGCAGTACTTC.